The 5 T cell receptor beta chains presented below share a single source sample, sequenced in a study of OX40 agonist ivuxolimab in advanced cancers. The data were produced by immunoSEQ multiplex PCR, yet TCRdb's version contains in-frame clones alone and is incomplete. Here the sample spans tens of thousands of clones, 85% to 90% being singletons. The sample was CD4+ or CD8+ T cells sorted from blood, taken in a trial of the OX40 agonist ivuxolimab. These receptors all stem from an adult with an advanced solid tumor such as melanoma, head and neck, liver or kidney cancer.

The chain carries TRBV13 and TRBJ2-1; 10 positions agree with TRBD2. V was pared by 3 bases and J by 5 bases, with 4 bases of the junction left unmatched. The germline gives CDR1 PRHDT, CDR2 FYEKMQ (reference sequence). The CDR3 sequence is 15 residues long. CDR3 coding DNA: TGTGCCAGCAGCTTTAGTCTAGCGGGAGACAATGAGCAGTTCTTC. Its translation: CASSFSLAGDNEQFF.

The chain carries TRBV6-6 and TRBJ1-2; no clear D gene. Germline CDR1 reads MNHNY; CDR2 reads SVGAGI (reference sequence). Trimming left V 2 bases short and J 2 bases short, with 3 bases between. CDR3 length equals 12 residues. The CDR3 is CASSYTNYGYTF. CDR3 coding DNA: TGTGCCAGCAGTTACACAAACTATGGCTACACCTTC.

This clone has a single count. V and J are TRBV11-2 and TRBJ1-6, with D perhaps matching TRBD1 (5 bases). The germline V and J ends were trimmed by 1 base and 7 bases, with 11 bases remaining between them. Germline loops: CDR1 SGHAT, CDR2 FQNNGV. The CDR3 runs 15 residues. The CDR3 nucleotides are TGTGCCAGCAGCTTAGGATCAGGGATAAATTCACCCCTCCACTTT. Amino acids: CASSLGSGINSPLHF.

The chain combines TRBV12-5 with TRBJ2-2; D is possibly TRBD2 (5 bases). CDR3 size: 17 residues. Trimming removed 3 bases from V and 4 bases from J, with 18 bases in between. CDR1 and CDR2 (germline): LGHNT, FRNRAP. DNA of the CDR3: TGTGCTAGTGGTTTCATCCTCCCCGAGGGTCCCACCGGGGAGCTGTTTTTT. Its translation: CASGFILPEGPTGELFF.

CDR3 DNA sequence: TGTGCCAGCAGTGTTACAGGGTTGACCTACAATGAGCAGTTCTTC. The encoded protein is CASSVTGLTYNEQFF. J is TRBJ2-1 and V is TRBV28; TRBD1 is a possible D gene (6 bases). This CDR3 has 15 amino acids. Germline CDR1 reads MDHEN; CDR2 reads SYDVKM. Trimming pared 5 bases from V and 2 bases from J, leaving 13 bases between.